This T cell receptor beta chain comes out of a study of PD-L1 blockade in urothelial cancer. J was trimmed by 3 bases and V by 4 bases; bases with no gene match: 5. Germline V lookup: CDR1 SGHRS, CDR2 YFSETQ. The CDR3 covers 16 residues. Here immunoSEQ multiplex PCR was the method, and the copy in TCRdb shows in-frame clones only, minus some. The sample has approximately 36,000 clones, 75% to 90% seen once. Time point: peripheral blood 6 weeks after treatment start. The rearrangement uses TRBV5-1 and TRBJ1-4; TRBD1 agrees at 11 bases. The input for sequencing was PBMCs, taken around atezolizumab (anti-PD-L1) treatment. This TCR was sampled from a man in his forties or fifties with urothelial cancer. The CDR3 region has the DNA TGCGCCAGCAGCCGGGACAGGGGGTCTGCTAATGAAAAACTGTTTTTT. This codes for CASSRDRGSANEKLFF.